These 19 T cell receptor beta chains share one sample of origin, sequenced in a study of post-analysis software for immune sequencing data. Study-wide results and caveats: In patients, about five TRBV segments were more frequent than in controls, with TRBV5-6, TRBV5-1 and TRBV20-1 among them.

Researchers reported that TCR beta cDNA libraries carried unique molecular identifiers. TCRdb redid the calling of the PCR reads with MiXCR, one entry per CDR3 protein. The sample contains 600,000 to 700,000 distinct CDR3 sequences, roughly three fifths of which appear only once. Antigens for these TCRs are unknown. Sample: blood. These receptors were obtained from a girl aged 2 to 10 with multiple sclerosis.

The rearrangement uses TRBV15 and TRBJ2-7, with D possibly matching TRBD2 (5 bases). Germline assignment: CDR1 LNHNV and CDR2 YYDKDF (reference sequence). The CDR3 runs to 16 residues. V was trimmed by 0 bases and J by 2 bases, leaving 14 bases between them. CDR3 sequence: CATSRDSAGTAYEQYF. In nucleotides, the CDR3 is TGTGCCACCAGCAGAGACTCGGCGGGTACCGCCTACGAGCAGTACTTC.

The chain couples TRBV18 to TRBJ2-2; D possibly corresponds to TRBD2 (5 bases). The CDR3 consists of 16 residues. The V gene's germline CDR1 is KGHSH and CDR2 LQKENI. Between the trimmed V and J ends, which lost 3 bases and 1 base, there was a span of 12 bases. Written as DNA, the CDR3 is TGTGCCAGCTCACCTTATGCGGGTGTGAACACCGGGGAGCTGTTTTTT. Protein sequence: CASSPYAGVNTGELFF.

The CDR3 is CASSFGLGNSPLHF. CDR3 nucleotide sequence: TGTGCCAGCAGTTTTGGTCTCGGTAATTCACCCCTCCACTTT. This sequence joins TRBV12-3 or TRBV12-4 and TRBJ1-6; D is ambiguous. The CDR3 is 14 amino acids. Trimming took 3 bases from V and 6 from J, leaving 9 bases between them.

The V call is TRBV12-3 or TRBV12-4, the J call TRBJ2-1; 13 nucleotides agree with TRBD2. V lost 5 bases, J lost 7 bases, and 8 bases stayed unmatched. This CDR3 is 16 amino acids long. In DNA, the CDR3 is TGTGCCAGCAGTCCGGCAAGGACTAGCGGGAGAAATGAGCAGTTCTTC. Translating gives CASSPARTSGRNEQFF.

This sequence joins TRBV4-2 and TRBJ2-6, with D hard to call. Germline CDR1 reads LGHNA; CDR2 reads YNFKEQ. V lost 3 bases and J lost 0, with 15 bases in between. The CDR3 covers 18 residues. The DNA of the CDR3 is TGTGCCAGCAGCCACCCACTTTTCCCGGTCTCTGGGGCCAACGTCCTGACTTTC. It is translated as CASSHPLFPVSGANVLTF.

V usage is TRBV4-3 and J usage is TRBJ2-6; D call uncertain. This CDR3 comprises 17 residues. CDR1 is LGHNA and CDR2 is YSLEER in the germline V gene. Deletions cut 3 bases from V and 0 bases from J, with 12 bases between. CDR3 region: CASSHSRRSSGANVLTF. Here the CDR3 DNA reads TGCGCCAGCAGCCACTCACGACGGAGCTCTGGGGCCAACGTCCTGACTTTC.

This sequence joins TRBV27 and TRBJ1-2, with D maybe TRBD1 (6 bases). Trimming cost V 3 bases and J 8 bases, with 10 bases left between them. Germline V CDR1 and CDR2: MNHEY, SMNVEV (reference sequence). There are 12 residues in the CDR3. This chain's CDR3 is CASSFDRRGYTF. The CDR3 DNA sequence: TGTGCCAGCAGTTTCGACAGGAGGGGCTACACCTTC.

This clonotype showed up just a few times. V usage is TRBV6-1 and J usage is TRBJ2-6; D is perhaps TRBD1 or TRBD2 (6 bases each). Germline CDR1 and CDR2: MNHNS and SASEGT. CDR3 size: 15 residues. Trimming removed 4 bases at V and 2 bases at J, with 9 bases between. The CDR3 DNA follows: TGTGCCAGCAGTGTGGGGGGCGCTGGGGCCAACGTCCTGACTTTC. It codes for CASSVGGAGANVLTF.

The rearrangement links TRBV5-1 to TRBJ2-4; perhaps TRBD1 as D (5 bases). Germline lookup yields CDR1 SGHRS and CDR2 YFSETQ. The V and J ends lost 6 bases and 9 bases respectively, with 19 bases between them. CDR3 length: 14 amino acids. The CDR3 bases are TGCGCCAGCACCCCTGGTGGGCAGGGCGGCATTCAGTACTTC. This encodes CASTPGGQGGIQYF.

J is TRBJ2-2 and V is TRBV21-1; the table's TRBD2 call for D was not verified on the DNA. TRBV21-1 is reported as a pseudogene. There are 15 residues in the CDR3. In DNA, the CDR3 is TGTGCCAGCAGCAAAGGTGGAGGGACGGACGGGGAGCTGTTTTTT. It is translated as CASSKGGGTDGELFF.

This clonotype showed up just a few times. The rearrangement uses TRBV5-4 and TRBJ2-5, with a tentative D call TRBD1 (5 bases). The CDR3 runs 14 residues. Trimming cost V 4 bases and J 7 bases, with 17 bases left between them. Germline V gene data show CDR1 as SGHNT and CDR2 as YYREEE (reference sequence). CDR3 DNA sequence: TGTGCCAGCAGCGCACAGGCTAGGGAAGGGACCCAGTACTTC. Amino acid sequence: CASSAQAREGTQYF.

The chain carries TRBV5-1 and TRBJ2-7, with a weak D call TRBD1 (6 bases). The V end lost 4 bases, the J end lost 2 bases, and 10 bases lay between the germline ends. Germline V gene sequence: CDR1 SGHRS, CDR2 YFSETQ. The CDR3 loop spans 13 amino acids. The CDR3 DNA reads as TGCGCCAGCAGCGGCGACAGGACCTACGAGCAGTACTTC. It is translated as CASSGDRTYEQYF.

The chain employs TRBV5-5 and TRBJ1-2; D uncertain. This CDR3 region has 14 residues. Germline V CDR1 and CDR2: SGHKS, YYEKEE (reference sequence). With 0 bases removed from V and 2 bases from J, the gap between germline ends came to 8 bases. CDR3 coding DNA: TGTGCCAGCAGCTTGGGGGCAGACAACTATGGCTACACCTTC. This gives the protein CASSLGADNYGYTF.

Concerning this clonotype itself: One end of the junction does not line up with germline, which may come from a read error. The V and J genes are TRBV14 and TRBJ2-1; tentatively, D is TRBD1 (5 bases). Per the germline V gene, CDR1 is SGHDN and CDR2 is FVKESK. This CDR3 contains 12 residues. The CDR3 DNA sequence: TGTGCCAGCAACACACAGGAGAATGAACAGTTCTTC. Translated, it gives CASNTQENEQFF.

A remark on this clonotype: No conserved phenylalanine or tryptophan ends this CDR3, so it is likely a read error. This rearrangement joins TRBV7-3 to TRBJ2-5, with 10 bases fitting TRBD2. Matching the DNA end better, TRBJ2-7 makes the J call doubtful. The CDR3 sequence is 15 residues long. The germline V gene encodes CDR1 SGHTA and CDR2 FQGTGA. Here the CDR3 DNA reads TGTGCCAGCAGCTTTTGGACTAGCGGAACCTACGAGCAGTACTGC. It translates to CASSFWTSGTYEQYC.

The rearrangement links TRBV29-1 to TRBJ2-5; tentative D call: TRBD2 (6 bases). The V end was cut by 3 bases, the J end by 1 base, with 9 bases between. Germline V gene data show CDR1 as SQVTM and CDR2 as ANQGSEA. The CDR3 runs 13 residues. The CDR3 reads CSVDSGTQETQYF. In nucleotides, the CDR3 is TGCAGCGTTGATAGCGGAACCCAAGAGACCCAGTACTTC.

This chain joins TRBV20-1 and TRBJ2-7, with 7 bases lining up with TRBD1. The better agreement between TRBJ2-5 and the DNA end casts doubt on the J call. The CDR3 extends over 16 amino acids. The V gene's germline CDR1 is DFQATT and CDR2 SNEGSKA (reference sequence). The CDR3 spells CSARPYRTGVGETQYF. The CDR3 DNA reads as TGCAGTGCTAGACCCTACCGCACAGGGGTCGGGGAGACCCAGTACTTC.

The J gene is TRBJ2-7, the V gene TRBV5-1; 8 bases fit TRBD2. Per germline, CDR1 SGHRS and CDR2 YFSETQ. Trimming removed 2 bases from V and 5 bases from J; junction bases left unmatched: 12. The CDR3 contains 16 residues. Written as DNA, the CDR3 is TGCGCCAGCAGCTTTATGAGCGGGAGCCCGCGCAACGAGCAGTACTTC. Its protein is CASSFMSGSPRNEQYF.

Note on this clonotype: One end of the junction fails to match germline, which may point to a read error. The chain's CDR3 is CASSVSLANNEQFF. CDR3 coding DNA: TGTGCCAGTAGCGTAAGCCTGGCTAACAATGAGCAGTTCTTC. The V call is TRBV9, the J call TRBJ2-1; tentatively, D is TRBD2 (5 bases). The CDR3 extends over 14 amino acids. Germline values: CDR1 SGDLS, CDR2 YYNGEE.